This entry lists 32 T cell receptor beta chains sequenced from one sample in a study of T cell repertoires in cytomegalovirus infection. MiXCR was run by TCRdb on the reads, yielding one entry per CDR3 protein. The sample records under 850,000 distinct CDR3 sequences, 35% being singletons. Input material: PBMCs. The receptors come from a human donor in good health (CMV status not recorded). Some clones in this sample may be carry-over from other donors' samples.

This rearrangement joins TRBV7-6 to TRBJ1-4, with unresolved D. Germline V lookup: CDR1 SGHVS, CDR2 FNYEAQ. Trimming removed 3 bases at V and 0 bases at J, with 5 bases between. The length of the CDR3 is 14 residues. This chain's CDR3 is CASSLGSTNEKLFF. CDR3 nucleotides: TGTGCCAGCAGCTTGGGTTCAACTAATGAAAAACTGTTTTTT.

Concerning this clonotype itself: A junction end diverges from the germline sequence, so it may reflect a read error. The chain has TRBV20-1 and TRBJ2-3; 13 bases are a match to TRBD2. The CDR3 length is 16 residues. The germline gives CDR1 DFQATT, CDR2 SNEGSKA (reference sequence). Here the CDR3 DNA reads TGCAGTTCTAGTGGGGGACTAGCGGGGTACACAGATACGCAGTATTTT. Its protein product is CSSSGGLAGYTDTQYF.

This clonotype has just a few counts. V gene TRBV28 combines with J gene TRBJ1-1, with a possible D match to TRBD1 (6 bases). CDR1 is MDHEN and CDR2 is SYDVKM in the germline V gene. V was clipped by 7 bases and J by 1 base, with 10 bases between them. The CDR3 has 13 amino acids. The CDR3 sequence: CASTIGGNTEAFF. In nucleotides, the CDR3 is TGTGCCAGCACCATAGGGGGGAACACTGAAGCTTTCTTT.

This clonotype was counted a few times. The chain uses TRBV11-2 and TRBJ1-3; D is undetermined. V was shortened by 8 bases and J by 3 bases, with 14 bases between the two germline ends. Germline assignment: CDR1 SGHAT and CDR2 FQNNGV. CDR3 length: 14 residues. The CDR3 loop is CASRSLGFGNTIYF. For the CDR3, the DNA is TGTGCCAGCCGGAGTTTGGGTTTTGGAAACACCATATATTTT.

The chain couples TRBV12-3 or TRBV12-4 to TRBJ2-7; 9 bases match TRBD2. The J segment lost 4 bases and the V segment lost 4 bases, leaving 5 bases of the junction unmatched. The CDR3 runs 14 residues. The CDR3 DNA follows: TGTGCCAGCAGTTCGAGCGGGAGGAGGTACGAGCAGTACTTC. Its translation is CASSSSGRRYEQYF.

With regard to this clonotype: The CDR3 ends on some other residue instead of the conserved phenylalanine or tryptophan, so this is likely a read error. In DNA, the CDR3 is TGTGCCAGCAGACCCGACAGGGGAACTGAAGCTTTCTTG. Its translation is CASRPDRGTEAFL. The V gene is TRBV3-1, the J gene TRBJ1-1; 8 bases are a match to TRBD1. Germline assignment: CDR1 LGHDT and CDR2 YNNKEL (reference sequence). V lost 6 bases and J lost 5; bases outside the gene matches: 5. There are 13 residues in the CDR3.

This clonotype was seen only a few times. This chain links TRBV19 with TRBJ2-2, with 12 bases identical to TRBD2. The CDR3 is 17 residues long. The ends lost 5 bases at V and 7 bases at J; junction bases unmatched: 11. Germline loops: CDR1 LNHDA, CDR2 SQIVND (reference sequence). The CDR3 reads CASSSTGLAGFSGELFF. CDR3 DNA: TGTGCCAGTAGTTCTACCGGACTAGCGGGGTTCAGCGGGGAGCTGTTTTTT. Full variable domain (outside the CDR3, taken from reference TRBV19 and TRBJ2-2): DGGITQSPKYLFRKEGQNVTLSCEQNLNHDAMYWYRQDPGQGLRLIYYSQIVNDFQKGDIAEGYSVSREKKESFPLTVTSAQKNPTAFYLCASSSTGLAGFSGELFFGEGSRLTVL.

This clonotype is a singleton in its sample. The chain employs TRBV12-3 or TRBV12-4 and TRBJ1-5; D not resolved. V was clipped by 1 base and J by 3 bases, with 10 bases between them. This CDR3 contains 15 residues. The CDR3 sequence: CASSLGARDNQPQHF. The CDR3 nucleotides are TGTGCCAGCAGTTTAGGGGCCAGAGACAATCAGCCCCAGCATTTT.

Only a few counts were recorded for this clonotype. CDR3 DNA sequence: TGTGCCAGCAGCTCTAAAGCCGGACTAGCGGTAAACATTCAGTACTTC. Protein product: CASSSKAGLAVNIQYF. This chain connects TRBV7-8 to TRBJ2-4; 10 bases line up with TRBD2. This CDR3 has 16 residues. J was trimmed by 6 bases and V by 4 bases; bases with no gene match: 9. Germline V CDR1 and CDR2: SGHVS, FQNEAQ.

This clonotype showed up just once. The V gene is TRBV7-8, the J gene TRBJ2-5, with TRBD2 matching 9 bases. The V and J ends lost 1 base and 3 bases, in that order; junction bases with no gene match: 9. Germline V gene lookup returns CDR1 SGHVS and CDR2 FQNEAQ. The CDR3 is made up of 17 amino acids. The CDR3 nucleotides are TGTGCCAGCAGCTTAGTTTTTATTGGACTAGCGAAAGAGACCCAGTACTTC. This gives the protein CASSLVFIGLAKETQYF.

The chain is built from TRBV20-1 and TRBJ2-1; 7 bases agree with TRBD2. J was trimmed by 13 bases and V by 3 bases; bases with no gene match: 9. This CDR3 spans 12 amino acids. Germline CDR1 reads DFQATT; CDR2 reads SNEGSKA (reference sequence). In DNA form, the CDR3 reads TGCAGTGCTAGGAATCTGCGGGAGTCTCAGTTCTTC. Protein sequence: CSARNLRESQFF.

This chain connects TRBV5-4 to TRBJ1-2, with TRBD1 as a possible D gene (6 bases). Germline V lookup: CDR1 SGHNT, CDR2 YYREEE (reference sequence). With 4 bases removed from V and 4 bases from J, the gap between germline ends came to 11 bases. This CDR3 is built from 13 residues. CDR3 sequence reads: CASSTGQIYGYTF. CDR3 DNA: TGTGCCAGCAGCACTGGACAGATCTATGGCTACACCTTC.

For the CDR3, the DNA is TGTGCCAGCAGTCCGCAGGCGGTTACCTTAAGCTACACCTTC. Translated, it gives CASSPQAVTLSYTF. The rearrangement joins TRBV12-3 or TRBV12-4 to TRBJ1-2; D gene ambiguous. V was pared by 5 bases and J by 9 bases, with 19 bases between. This CDR3 is 14 amino acids long.

V gene TRBV29-1 combines with J gene TRBJ2-2; D unclear. Germline V gene data show CDR1 as SQVTM and CDR2 as ANQGSEA. This CDR3 is built from 13 residues. The V end lost 4 bases, the J end lost 4 bases, and 10 bases lay between the germline ends. The CDR3 loop reads CSVAWLTTGELFF. CDR3 DNA: TGCAGCGTTGCTTGGTTGACCACCGGGGAGCTGTTTTTT.

The chain uses TRBV5-8 and TRBJ2-7; tentatively, D is TRBD1 (6 bases). The ends were cut back, 2 bases at V and 2 bases at J, with 14 bases in the middle. Germline V gene lookup returns CDR1 SGHTS and CDR2 YDEGEE. The CDR3 is 15 amino acids. For the CDR3, the DNA is TGTGCCAGCAGCTTACAGACAGGTTTTACCTACGAGCAGTACTTC. This codes for CASSLQTGFTYEQYF.

As DNA, the CDR3 is TGTGCCAGCAGTTTTACGGGGGTATTGAGGAATGAGCAGTTCTTC. It codes for CASSFTGVLRNEQFF. V is TRBV28 and J is TRBJ2-1, with a tentative D call TRBD2 (6 bases). This CDR3 is 15 amino acids long. Germline V gene data show CDR1 as MDHEN and CDR2 as SYDVKM. The germline V and J ends were trimmed by 3 bases and 7 bases, with 16 bases remaining between them.

This clonotype has more than one count but fewer than ten. The rearrangement joins TRBV20-1 to TRBJ2-2, with D unclear. This CDR3 is built from 13 residues. V shed 2 bases and J shed 6 bases, with 10 bases lying between them. Germline CDR1 and CDR2: DFQATT and SNEGSKA (reference sequence). This CDR3 reads CSARKTVPGELFF. DNA for the CDR3: TGCAGTGCTAGAAAGACTGTCCCCGGGGAGCTGTTTTTT.

J is TRBJ2-3 and V is TRBV6-1, with TRBD2 matching 7 bases. The CDR3 runs to 14 residues. From germline, CDR1 is MNHNS and CDR2 SASEGT. V was pared by 5 bases and J by 1 base, with 3 bases of the junction left unmatched. In nucleotides, the CDR3 is TGTGCCAGCAGTCTAGCGGACCGCACAGATACGCAGTATTTT. Amino acids: CASSLADRTDTQYF.

The rearrangement joins TRBV28 to TRBJ1-5; possibly TRBD1 for D (5 bases). Trimming took 7 bases from V and 6 from J, leaving 19 bases between them. The CDR3 runs to 15 residues. CDR1 and CDR2 from the germline V gene are MDHEN and SYDVKM. The CDR3 protein is CASIQTQGTGQPQHF. CDR3 nucleotide sequence: TGTGCCAGCATTCAAACCCAAGGGACGGGTCAGCCCCAGCATTTT.

Regarding this clonotype: At one boundary the junction diverges from the germline segment, which might be a read error. This chain joins TRBV12-3 or TRBV12-4 and TRBJ1-2; D is unresolved. There are 14 residues in the CDR3. Here the CDR3 DNA reads TGTGCCAGCAGTTTAAGCCCTTTCAACTATGGCTACAACTTC. Its protein product is CASSLSPFNYGYNF.

V and J are TRBV28 and TRBJ2-1; no reliable D call. V lost 6 bases, J lost 10 bases, and 10 bases lay in between. Germline values: CDR1 MDHEN, CDR2 SYDVKM. This CDR3 comprises 11 residues. The CDR3 DNA reads TGTGCCAGCAGCCCCAGGATCGAGCAGTTCTTC. Residues: CASSPRIEQFF.

V is TRBV20-1 and J is TRBJ2-3; the D is unclear. Germline V gene lookup returns CDR1 DFQATT and CDR2 SNEGSKA (reference sequence). The CDR3 sequence is 11 residues long. Between the trimmed V and J ends, which lost 4 bases and 5 bases, there was a span of 7 bases. The CDR3 DNA sequence: TGCAGTGCTACCCTGGGAGATACGCAGTATTTT. Amino acid sequence: CSATLGDTQYF.

The rearrangement uses TRBV12-3 or TRBV12-4 and TRBJ1-5; no reliable D call. V lost 2 bases and J lost 0, with 11 bases in between. The CDR3 consists of 16 residues. Here the CDR3 DNA reads TGTGCCAGCAGTTTACAGGATGTCTATAGCAATCAGCCCCAGCATTTT. This codes for CASSLQDVYSNQPQHF.

This clonotype has only a few counts. This chain joins TRBV15 and TRBJ2-4; D ambiguous. In germline, CDR1 is LNHNV, CDR2 YYDKDF (reference sequence). With 4 bases removed from V and 0 bases from J, the gap between germline ends came to 13 bases. There are 16 residues in the CDR3. The CDR3 here is CATSTWTDRAKNIQYF. The CDR3 bases are TGTGCCACCAGCACATGGACCGACCGAGCCAAAAACATTCAGTACTTC.

With respect to this clonotype: This may be a read error, as it is one base from a much larger clone. The genes are TRBV28 and TRBJ1-2; no clear D. The germline V gene has CDR1 MDHEN and CDR2 SYDVKM. The ends were cut back, 7 bases at V and 4 bases at J, with 16 bases in the middle. This CDR3 spans 14 amino acids. CDR3 protein: CASIPSLDVYGYTF. As DNA, the CDR3 is TGTGCCAGCATTCCTTCGTTGGACGTCTATGGCTACACCTTC.

This chain uses TRBV29-1 with TRBJ1-1; D call uncertain. CDR1 and CDR2 from the germline V gene are SQVTM and ANQGSEA. The V gene lost 7 bases and the J gene lost 8 bases, with 14 bases spanning the gap. The CDR3 covers 11 residues. CDR3: CSASVSVEAFF. For the CDR3, the DNA is TGCAGCGCCTCCGTGTCCGTAGAAGCTTTCTTT.

The J gene is TRBJ1-3, the V gene TRBV6-8; 7 bases are a match to TRBD1. V was clipped by 8 bases and J by 1 base; unmatched bases: 11. Germline V gives CDR1 MNHGY, CDR2 SAAAGT. The CDR3 length is 16 residues. CDR3 DNA: TGTGCCAGCCGAGCTCGGGGCAGGGGGTCTGGAAACACCATATATTTT. It is translated as CASRARGRGSGNTIYF.

The J gene is TRBJ2-7, the V gene TRBV9; 7 bases map to TRBD1. With 3 bases clipped from V and 3 bases from J, the junction kept 6 bases outside the gene matches. The CDR3 extends over 14 amino acids. Germline V lookup: CDR1 SGDLS, CDR2 YYNGEE. This chain's CDR3 is CASSEGDSFYEQYF. CDR3 bases: TGTGCCAGCAGCGAGGGGGACAGTTTCTACGAGCAGTACTTC.

The J gene is TRBJ2-2, the V gene TRBV10-3; either TRBD1 or TRBD2 may fit D (5 bases each). Trimming stripped 6 bases from V and 1 base from J, with 9 bases between. This CDR3 has 14 residues. The germline V gene has CDR1 ENHRY and CDR2 SYGVKD. This CDR3 reads CAISRDQNTGELFF. The CDR3 nucleotides are TGTGCCATCAGCCGGGACCAGAACACCGGGGAGCTGTTTTTT.

The chain has TRBV10-3 and TRBJ2-7; 11 bases line up with TRBD2. V trimming: 10 bases; J trimming: 1 base; junction bases outside the gene matches: 12. The germline V gene encodes CDR1 ENHRY and CDR2 SYGVKD. The CDR3 totals 16 residues. The CDR3 region is CATNPLGTSGSYEQYF. The CDR3 region has the DNA TGTGCCACGAACCCCCTCGGGACTAGCGGATCCTACGAGCAGTACTTC.

The rearrangement uses TRBV4-2 and TRBJ2-1; 10 bases align to TRBD1. Germline-derived CDR1 and CDR2 are LGHNA and YNFKEQ. This CDR3 spans 15 amino acids. Trimming removed 1 base from V and 8 bases from J; junction bases left unmatched: 5. DNA for the CDR3: TGTGCCAGCAGCCAAGGAGGGACAGGGGCGGATGAGCAGTTCTTC. Translated: CASSQGGTGADEQFF.

To note about this clonotype: This sequence may be a read error, since a much larger clone differs from it by one base. In nucleotides, the CDR3 is TGTGCCAGCAGCCAGATGAGGGGGCGAGATACCCAGTACTTC. The encoded protein is CASSQMRGRDTQYF. The chain has TRBV7-2 and TRBJ2-5; 7 nucleotides line up with TRBD1. Germline trimming cut 5 bases from V and 8 bases from J; bases unmatched to any gene: 11. Germline CDR1 and CDR2: SGHTA and FQGNSA. The CDR3 is 14 amino acids.